The present T cell receptor (beta chain) was sequenced within a study of neurological immune-mediated disorders. Broader study findings: CDR3 amino acid sequences found in expanded clones were never shared across subjects, suggesting private repertoires in all groups.

There are many counts of this clonotype. The antigen remains unidentified. With 10-nucleotide random UMIs, 5'RACE was used to make the cDNA. TCRdb itself ran the 5' RACE reads through MiXCR, one entry per CDR3 protein. The sample contains approximately 50,000 distinct CDR3 sequences, over 9% of which appear only once. Unsorted libraries used 2 million PBMCs kept at -80 degrees C. The CDR3 has 15 amino acids. The V gene's germline CDR1 is DFQATT and CDR2 SNEGSKA (reference sequence). Trimming pared 0 bases from V and 0 bases from J, leaving 12 bases between. J is TRBJ2-7 and V is TRBV20-1, with a tentative D call TRBD1 (6 bases). The material sequenced was PBMCs. The sequence was collected from a man between 65 and 80 years old with HTLV-1-associated myelopathy (HAM/TSP). CDR3 DNA sequence: TGCAGTGCTAGAGATTACGAGGACAGCTCCTACGAGCAGTACTTC. This sequence encodes CSARDYEDSSYEQYF.